This TCR beta chain was recovered during a study of cytomegalovirus exposure and HLA in healthy donors. Trimming cost V 4 bases and J 6 bases; bases outside gene matches: 10. This CDR3 has 15 residues. The germline gives CDR1 LGHNA, CDR2 YNFKEQ. 13 Jbeta primers and 60 Vbeta primers were used for the PCR. This table comes from immunoSEQ multiplex PCR, and its TCRdb copy is limited to in-frame clones, with some not included. The profile shows about 140,000 clones, about 79% of them singletons. The chain joins TRBV4-2 to TRBJ1-2; 8 bases line up with TRBD1. Sequencing was carried out using PBMCs. This TCR was recovered from a male donor in good health and CMV-seronegative. The CDR3 bases are TGTGCCAGCAGCCTCACGGGCGACAGGGGCGATGGCTACACCTTC. It translates to CASSLTGDRGDGYTF.